This paragraph covers one T cell receptor beta chain sequence. This sample is part of a study of shared clonotypes between healthy human individuals. This table comes from immunoSEQ multiplex PCR, and its TCRdb copy is limited to in-frame clones, with some not included. Among 950,000 to 1,200,000 clones listed, roughly 80% were seen once. Trimming stripped 3 bases from V and 8 bases from J, with 10 bases between. Germline V gene sequence: CDR1 MNHEY, CDR2 SMNVEV (reference sequence). The CDR3 extends over 12 amino acids. The specimen was memory CD4+ T cells from PBMCs. Subset here: CD45RA-negative fraction. The rearrangement uses TRBV27 and TRBJ1-2; maybe TRBD1 (6 bases). The source is a young man in good health. Some clones in this sample may be carry-over from other donors' samples. The CDR3 coding sequence is TGTGCCAGCAGTTTCGGGGGGCGAGGCTACACCTTC. Protein sequence: CASSFGGRGYTF.